The T cell receptor beta chain described here comes from a study of human T cells and chemical hapten exposure. From the RACE reads, TCRdb called clonotypes with MiXCR, one entry per CDR3 protein. The sample contains some 190,000 distinct CDR3 sequences, more than 20% of which appear only once. Trimming cost V 0 bases and J 0 bases; bases outside gene matches: 3. The CDR3 contains 17 residues. Germline-derived CDR1 and CDR2 are SGHVT and SQSDAQ. The time point was: patch test 1, 2 weeks after DPC sensitization. Treatment: therapeutic diphenylcyclopropenone sensitization with weekly scalp DPC. Sample donors consisted of patients with alopecia, aged 18 to 70 years, who were suitable for DPC. This clonotype was seen only once.

The source was whole blood, collected in connection with sensitization to the hapten diphenylcyclopropenone (DPC). The receptor was isolated from a woman in her fifties or sixties with alopecia areata. Some clones in this sample may be carry-over from other donors' samples. The rearrangement links TRBV7-4 to TRBJ2-5, with 11 bases aligning to TRBD2. CDR3: CASSLAGSGGDQETQYF. The CDR3 nucleotides read TGTGCCAGCAGCTTAGCTGGTAGCGGGGGGGACCAAGAGACCCAGTACTTC. Looking up the rest from reference TRBV7-4 and TRBJ2-5 gives the full variable domain: GAGVSQSPRYKVAKRGRDVALRCDSISGHVTLYWYRQTLGQGSEVLTYSQSDAQRDKSGRPSGRFSAERPERSVSTLKIQRTEQGDSAVYLCASSLAGSGGDQETQYFGPGTRLLVL.